This T cell receptor beta chain was obtained from a study of post-analysis software for immune sequencing data. General study points: Strong co-clustering by F measure was evident for samples that had been prepared in the same batch. Multiple sclerosis was associated with a significant reduction in normalized Chao1 diversity relative to controls.

Prepared TCR beta cDNA libraries contained unique molecular identifiers. MiXCR, applied by TCRdb to the PCR reads, yields one record per CDR3 protein. The sample yields about 800,000 distinct CDR3 sequences, 30% seen once. This clonotype has a handful of counts. Its specificity is not known. This receptor was taken from a girl aged 10 to 17 with multiple sclerosis. The sequencing sample was made of blood.

CDR3 protein: CSASGLAGGPQETQYF. CDR3 DNA: TGCAGTGCTAGTGGCTTAGCGGGAGGACCCCAAGAGACCCAGTACTTC. V usage is TRBV20-1 and J usage is TRBJ2-5; 10 nucleotides match TRBD2. This CDR3 has 16 residues. After removal of 3 bases from V and 1 base from J, the junction contained 8 bases not matched to a gene. CDR1 and CDR2 from the germline V gene are DFQATT and SNEGSKA (reference sequence).